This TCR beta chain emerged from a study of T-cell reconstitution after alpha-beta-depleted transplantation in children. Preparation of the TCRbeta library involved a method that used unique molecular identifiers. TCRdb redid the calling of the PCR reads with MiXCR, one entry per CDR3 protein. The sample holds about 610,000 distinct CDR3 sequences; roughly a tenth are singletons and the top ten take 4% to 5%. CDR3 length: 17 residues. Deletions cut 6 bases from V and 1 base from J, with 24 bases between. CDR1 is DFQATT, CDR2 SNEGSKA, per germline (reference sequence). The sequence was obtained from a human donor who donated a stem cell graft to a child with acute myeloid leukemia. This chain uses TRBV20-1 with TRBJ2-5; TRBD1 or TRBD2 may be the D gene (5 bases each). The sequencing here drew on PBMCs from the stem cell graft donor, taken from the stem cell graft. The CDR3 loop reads CSASPGKVQAGQETQYF. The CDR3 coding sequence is TGCAGTGCGTCCCCCGGCAAGGTACAGGCGGGCCAAGAGACCCAGTACTTC.